The 26 T cell receptor beta chains reported below all come from one sample, sequenced in a study of blood T cells in healthy people across ages. Using a J-beta primer mix together with a sample-barcoded 5' primer, a second PCR was run for roughly 7 to 11 cycles. From the 5' RACE reads, TCRdb called clonotypes with MiXCR, one entry per CDR3 protein. In the table there are about 640,000 distinct CDR3 sequences, under 65% of which are singletons. Sequenced: blood. Receptor source: a man aged 55 to 70 in good health.

This clonotype appeared a few times. The chain recombines TRBV11-2 with TRBJ1-2; D is uncertain. Germline V gives CDR1 SGHAT, CDR2 FQNNGV. CDR3 length: 14 residues. V was cut by 3 bases and J by 6 bases, with 14 bases left in between. CDR3 sequence: CASSFELGSNGYTF. As DNA, the CDR3 is TGTGCCAGCAGCTTTGAGTTGGGGAGTAATGGCTACACCTTC.

J is TRBJ2-4 and V is TRBV21-1; TRBD1 is taken as the D call from the table, unchecked against the DNA. The DNA matches TRBJ2-7 better at its end, which makes the J call doubtful. TRBV21-1 is labeled a pseudogene. CDR3 length: 17 amino acids. The CDR3: CASSALREISSQYEQYF. The CDR3 nucleotides are TGTGCCAGCAGCGCACTCAGGGAGATCTCGAGTCAGTACGAGCAGTACTTC.

This clonotype was recorded a few times. The CDR3 is CASSQEGRGTSPYF. The CDR3, as DNA: TGTGCCAGCAGCCAAGAGGGACGCGGGACTAGCCCGTATTTT. V and J are TRBV4-2 and TRBJ2-3; TRBD2 agrees at 9 bases. Germline CDR1 reads LGHNA; CDR2 reads YNFKEQ. This CDR3 region has 14 residues. The V gene end was trimmed by 0 bases and the J gene end by 14 bases; junction bases not matched to a gene: 9.

The V gene is TRBV5-1, the J gene TRBJ1-1; weak D call: TRBD1 (6 bases). CDR3 length equals 16 residues. V lost 4 bases and J lost 4, with 20 bases in between. The germline V gene encodes CDR1 SGHRS and CDR2 YFSETQ. CDR3 sequence: CASSHRTGAVGTEAFF. The CDR3 coding sequence is TGCGCCAGCAGCCACCGAACGGGGGCCGTAGGCACTGAAGCTTTCTTT. Based on the CDR3 plus reference TRBV5-1 and TRBJ1-1, the full variable domain is KAGVTQTPRYLIKTRGQQVTLSCSPISGHRSVSWYQQTPGQGLQFLFEYFSETQRNKGNFPGRFSGRQFSNSRSEMNVSTLELGDSALYLCASSHRTGAVGTEAFFGQGTRLTVV.

The rearrangement uses TRBV10-2 and TRBJ2-7, with a possible D match to TRBD2 (6 bases). In germline, CDR1 is WSHSY, CDR2 SAAADI. Trimming left V 6 bases short and J 2 bases short, with 14 bases between. This CDR3 is 14 amino acids long. CDR3 nucleotide sequence: TGCGCCAGCAGCGGGGGACCCGCAACCTACGAGCAGTACTTC. It specifies CASSGGPATYEQYF.

This clonotype came up a few times. CDR3: CASSPGTGLYGYTF. CDR3 nucleotides: TGTGCCAGCTCACCCGGGACAGGCCTTTATGGCTACACCTTC. The chain recombines TRBV18 with TRBJ1-2; 8 bases agree with TRBD1. This CDR3 comprises 14 residues. Per the germline V gene, CDR1 is KGHSH and CDR2 is LQKENI. V was pared by 3 bases and J by 5 bases, with 5 bases of the junction left unmatched.

V gene TRBV5-1 combines with J gene TRBJ1-1; D may be TRBD1 (5 bases). With 0 bases removed from V and 5 bases from J, the gap between germline ends came to 14 bases. Per germline, CDR1 SGHRS and CDR2 YFSETQ. CDR3 size: 15 residues. CDR3 nucleotides: TGCGCCAGCAGCTTGGCAACAGGTTCGAGGACTGAAGCTTTCTTT. Its protein is CASSLATGSRTEAFF.

In this sample, this clonotype turned up once. The chain recombines TRBV12-3 or TRBV12-4 with TRBJ1-1; D not certain. Trimming removed 3 bases from V and 1 base from J, with 30 bases in between. This CDR3 comprises 21 residues. CDR3 in amino acids: CASSLGLWAGEGPWGNTEAFF. The CDR3 nucleotides are TGTGCCAGCAGTTTGGGTCTTTGGGCGGGAGAGGGCCCTTGGGGGAACACTGAAGCTTTCTTT.

The J gene is TRBJ2-1, the V gene TRBV3-1; weak D call: TRBD1 (6 bases). The germline V gene has CDR1 LGHDT and CDR2 YNNKEL (reference sequence). Deletions cut 0 bases from V and 6 bases from J, with 12 bases between. CDR3 length: 15 residues. The CDR3 DNA follows: TGTGCCAGCAGCCAAGATCTCGCCAGGGGCAATGAGCAGTTCTTC. It translates to CASSQDLARGNEQFF.

V gene TRBV7-2 combines with J gene TRBJ2-3; D unclear. Trimming took off 0 bases at V and 1 base at J, with 8 bases between the two ends. Germline CDR1 reads SGHTA; CDR2 reads FQGNSA. This CDR3 is 15 amino acids long. The CDR3 DNA is TGTGCCAGCAGCTTAGCGGGCTTAGGCACAGATACGCAGTATTTT. Protein: CASSLAGLGTDTQYF.

This clonotype showed up just a few times. The chain links TRBV5-1 to TRBJ2-1; 9 bases match TRBD2. Germline-derived CDR1 and CDR2 are SGHRS and YFSETQ. This CDR3 is 16 amino acids long. Losses at the gene ends were 4 bases for V and 3 bases for J; bases not matched to a gene: 8. The CDR3 reads CASSARLAGIYNEQFF. The DNA for the CDR3 is TGCGCCAGCAGCGCCCGGCTAGCGGGGATCTACAATGAGCAGTTCTTC.

The chain has TRBV15 and TRBJ2-5; D remains ambiguous. Per germline, CDR1 LNHNV and CDR2 YYDKDF (reference sequence). This CDR3 is 14 amino acids long. The V and J ends lost 0 bases and 5 bases respectively, with 10 bases between them. In nucleotides, the CDR3 is TGTGCCACCAGCAGAGATGTGAGCCCGGAGACCCAGTACTTC. This codes for CATSRDVSPETQYF.

This clonotype was recorded only once. The chain joins TRBV6-5 to TRBJ2-6; D may be TRBD2 (6 bases). Germline V gene sequence: CDR1 MNHEY, CDR2 SVGAGI. V was cut by 2 bases and J by 2 bases, with 19 bases left in between. This CDR3 has 19 residues. The CDR3 reads CASSYGQPGGSTGANVLTF. CDR3 nucleotide sequence: TGTGCCAGCAGTTACGGGCAACCTGGGGGGTCAACTGGGGCCAACGTCCTGACTTTC.

This clonotype was recorded once. The V gene is TRBV18, the J gene TRBJ1-2; tentatively, D is TRBD1 (5 bases). Germline V gene lookup returns CDR1 KGHSH and CDR2 LQKENI. This CDR3 contains 17 residues. With 1 base removed from V and 5 bases from J, the gap between germline ends came to 20 bases. The CDR3 DNA is TGTGCCAGCTCACCACGAGATGGGACCACAAGCTATTATGGCTACACCTTC. Translating gives CASSPRDGTTSYYGYTF.

This clonotype was detected only once. This chain joins TRBV20-1 and TRBJ2-1; no firm D call. The CDR3 consists of 11 residues. V lost 6 bases and J 6 bases, leaving 9 bases between the germline ends. Germline V gene lookup returns CDR1 DFQATT and CDR2 SNEGSKA (reference sequence). The CDR3 is CSATLANEQFF. The CDR3 nucleotides read TGCAGTGCCACCCTTGCCAATGAGCAGTTCTTC.

The sample holds one count of this clonotype. The genes are TRBV20-1 and TRBJ2-2; unclear D gene. The V end was cut by 3 bases, the J end by 5 bases, with 13 bases between. Looked up from germline, CDR1 is DFQATT and CDR2 is SNEGSKA (reference sequence). This CDR3 has 14 amino acids. The CDR3 loop is CSASEDYRTGELFF. Written as DNA, the CDR3 is TGCAGTGCTAGTGAGGATTATCGAACCGGGGAGCTGTTTTTT.

V and J are TRBV28 and TRBJ1-4; D not certain. V was pared by 4 bases and J by 2 bases, with 11 bases between. The germline V gene has CDR1 MDHEN and CDR2 SYDVKM. This CDR3 spans 15 amino acids. In nucleotides, the CDR3 is TGTGCCAGCAGTTCCGCGGGTCTTACTAATGAAAAACTGTTTTTT. This codes for CASSSAGLTNEKLFF.

This chain joins TRBV29-1 and TRBJ2-5; tentative D call: TRBD2 (5 bases). The DNA end favors TRBJ2-7, so the J call may be wrong. This CDR3 has 12 residues. Germline loops: CDR1 SQVTM, CDR2 ANQGSEA. Written as DNA, the CDR3 is TGCAGCGTTTGGGTGGCGGGCGGCGAGCAGTACTTC. Translating gives CSVWVAGGEQYF.

The rearrangement links TRBV20-1 to TRBJ2-5, with 11 bases aligning to TRBD1. The closer fit of TRBJ2-7 to the DNA end suggests the J call may be wrong. Germline CDR1 and CDR2: DFQATT and SNEGSKA (reference sequence). CDR3 length equals 14 residues. CDR3 nucleotides: TGCAGTGCCAGCAAGGGACAGGGGGAGTACGAGCAGTACTTC. It yields the protein CSASKGQGEYEQYF.

As DNA, the CDR3 is TGCAGTGCTCGAAGCGGGGGGGGACCCCAAGAGACCCAGTACTTC. Residues: CSARSGGGPQETQYF. The chain links TRBV20-1 to TRBJ2-5; TRBD2 agrees at 10 bases. This CDR3 is 15 amino acids long. V shed 5 bases and J 1 base; nucleotides not matched to a gene: 7. Germline V gene sequence: CDR1 DFQATT, CDR2 SNEGSKA (reference sequence).

This clonotype was detected a few times. V gene TRBV20-1 combines with J gene TRBJ2-4, with D perhaps TRBD1 (6 bases). Trimming shortened V by 3 bases and J by 9 bases, and 12 bases separated the two germline ends. CDR1 is DFQATT and CDR2 is SNEGSKA in the germline V gene (reference sequence). The CDR3 spans 12 residues. CDR3 loop: CSASGTSAIQYF. DNA for the CDR3: TGCAGTGCTAGCGGGACATCCGCCATTCAGTACTTC.

The gene calls are TRBV5-1 and TRBJ2-7; tentative D call: TRBD1 (6 bases). The CDR3 has 17 residues. Trimming stripped 0 bases from V and 7 bases from J, with 23 bases between. Germline lookup yields CDR1 SGHRS and CDR2 YFSETQ. CDR3 in DNA: TGCGCCAGCAGCTTGGCCTTAGGTTACAGGGTAGGGAATGAGCAGTACTTC. This translates into CASSLALGYRVGNEQYF.

J is TRBJ1-1 and V is TRBV7-9, with no clear D. CDR3 size: 13 residues. The germline V gene encodes CDR1 SEHNR and CDR2 FQNEAQ (reference sequence). Trimming took off 2 bases at V and 4 bases at J, with 8 bases between the two ends. The CDR3 DNA reads as TGTGCCAGCAGCTTAAGCCAGCCCACTGAAGCTTTCTTT. It specifies CASSLSQPTEAFF. The variable domain in full, with the rest retrieved from reference TRBV7-9 and TRBJ1-1, is DTGVSQNPRHKITKRGQNVTFRCDPISEHNRLYWYRQTLGQGPEFLTYFQNEAQLEKSRLLSDRFSAERPKGSFSTLEIQRTEQGDSAMYLCASSLSQPTEAFFGQGTRLTVV.

This clonotype was observed a handful of times. The genes are TRBV20-1 and TRBJ2-5, with 10 bases that match TRBD2. The V segment lost 1 base and the J segment 4 bases; nucleotides outside the gene matches: 9. The germline V gene encodes CDR1 DFQATT and CDR2 SNEGSKA (reference sequence). CDR3 length equals 16 residues. The CDR3 DNA reads as TGCAGTGCTAGAGCTCCTGTAGCGGGGGGAGGAGAGACCCAGTACTTC. Encoded protein: CSARAPVAGGGETQYF.

The rearrangement uses TRBV21-1 and TRBJ1-5; the table assigns TRBD1, which was not confirmed against the DNA. TRBV21-1 is a listed pseudogene. The CDR3 has 19 amino acids. CDR3 DNA: TGTGCCAGCAGCAGGCGTACGGGACAGGAGCCTTATAGCAATCAGCCCCAGCATTTT. Translation: CASSRRTGQEPYSNQPQHF.

Only a few counts were recorded for this clonotype. The chain uses TRBV7-2 and TRBJ2-3, with TRBD1 matching over 8 bases. Trimming removed 3 bases from V and 5 bases from J; junction bases left unmatched: 4. Germline assignment: CDR1 SGHTA and CDR2 FQGNSA. The CDR3 extends over 14 amino acids. CDR3 sequence: CASSFSQGEDTQYF. Written as DNA, the CDR3 is TGTGCCAGCAGCTTCTCACAGGGGGAAGATACGCAGTATTTT.